The T cell receptor (beta chain) under discussion was sequenced for a study of cytomegalovirus exposure and HLA in healthy donors. Study-wide points: The listing of about 150 TCR beta chains classed them as cytomegalovirus-associated. As a later analysis showed, several of the most significant clusters appeared to be linked to common viral pathogens. Most TCR beta V segments were productive about 87% or about 30% of the time in an earlier analysis.

PCR primers comprised 60 Vbeta and 13 Jbeta primers. Measured with immunoSEQ multiplex PCR; TCRdb has only the in-frame clones, and not every one. The sample yields around 150,000 clones, over 70% seen once. Trimming left V 5 bases short and J 6 bases short, with 17 bases between. CDR1 is LNHDA, CDR2 SQIVND, per germline (reference sequence). This CDR3 is built from 14 residues. Note on this clone: What it recognizes is unknown.

Material: PBMCs. The V and J genes are TRBV19 and TRBJ2-7; no definite D call. This clonotype originated in a man aged 35-49 years in good health and CMV-seronegative. The CDR3 bases are TGTGCCAGTAGTCCCCCCGAGCGACCCACCGAGCAGTACTTC. This translates into CASSPPERPTEQYF.